These 26 T cell receptor beta chains originate from one sample sequenced in a study of blood T cell repertoires in COVID-19. Clones were read by immunoSEQ multiplex PCR, and TCRdb kept only the in-frame ones, dropping some. The sample records around 340,000 clones, about 90% being singletons. Input material: PBMCs or T cells enriched from blood (not recorded which). The receptors here all came from a woman aged 25 to 39 who had been exposed to COVID-19.

The gene calls are TRBV5-1 and TRBJ2-7; a weak D match, TRBD1 (6 bases). Germline lookup yields CDR1 SGHRS and CDR2 YFSETQ. The V end lost 1 base, the J end lost 2 bases, and 10 bases lay between the germline ends. This CDR3 has 14 amino acids. The CDR3 spells CASSLTGLTYEQYF. CDR3 coding DNA: TGCGCCAGCAGCTTGACAGGGTTGACCTACGAGCAGTACTTC.

This clone was seen at least ten times. The chain couples TRBV5-1 to TRBJ2-5; 12 bases map to TRBD2. The V gene end was trimmed by 0 bases and the J gene end by 3 bases; junction bases not matched to a gene: 3. CDR3 length: 16 residues. CDR1 is SGHRS, CDR2 YFSETQ, per germline. CDR3 loop: CASSLGGLAGKETQYF. CDR3 nucleotide sequence: TGCGCCAGCAGCTTGGGCGGACTAGCGGGAAAAGAGACCCAGTACTTC.

CDR3 bases: TGTGCCAGCAGCCAAGAGAGGACTAGCGGACCTTACAATGAGCAGTTCTTC. Amino acid sequence: CASSQERTSGPYNEQFF. The chain carries TRBV3-1 (or the pseudogene TRBV3-2) and TRBJ2-1; 10 nucleotides align to TRBD2. This CDR3 spans 17 amino acids. The J segment lost 4 bases and the V segment lost 0 bases, leaving 6 bases of the junction unmatched. Germline V gives CDR1 LGHDT, CDR2 YNNKEL (reference sequence).

The table lists this clone with a count of one. The chain links TRBV15 to TRBJ2-3, with a weak D call TRBD2 (6 bases). The ends were cut back, 0 bases at V and 0 bases at J, with 16 bases in the middle. Germline assignment: CDR1 LNHNV and CDR2 YYDKDF (reference sequence). The CDR3 has 18 amino acids. DNA of the CDR3: TGTGCCACCAGCAGAGATTACCCAGGCGGGACTAGCACAGATACGCAGTATTTT. Its translation is CATSRDYPGGTSTDTQYF.

This clone was found once. The genes are TRBV18 and TRBJ1-1; 8 bases are a match to TRBD1. J was trimmed by 2 bases and V by 1 base; bases with no gene match: 6. There are 16 residues in the CDR3. CDR1 KGHSH and CDR2 LQKENI come from the germline V gene. CDR3: CASSPRTDRVNTEAFF. CDR3 DNA sequence: TGTGCCAGCTCACCACGGACGGACAGGGTAAACACTGAAGCTTTCTTT. The whole variable domain, remainder taken from reference TRBV18 and TRBJ1-1, is NAGVMQNPRHLVRRRGQEARLRCSPMKGHSHVYWYRQLPEEGLKFMVYLQKENIIDESGMPKERFSAEFPKEGPSILRIQQVVRGDSAAYFCASSPRTDRVNTEAFFGQGTRLTVV.

The CDR3 DNA follows: TGTGCCAGCAAGAAAAAACAGGGGGCATCGTACAATGAGCAGTTCTTC. Its translation is CASKKKQGASYNEQFF. The V call is TRBV27, the J call TRBJ2-1; 9 bases map to TRBD1. The CDR3 runs 16 residues. The germline CDR1 and CDR2 sequences are MNHEY and SMNVEV (reference sequence). With V trimmed by 7 bases and J by 4 bases, 11 bases remained unmatched.

In this sample, this clone turned up once. The V gene is TRBV6-5, the J gene TRBJ1-1; no clear D. The CDR3 length is 12 residues. Germline V gene lookup returns CDR1 MNHEY and CDR2 SVGAGI. Deletions cut 5 bases from V and 3 bases from J, with 7 bases between. The chain's CDR3 is CASSTGDTEAFF. The CDR3 DNA sequence: TGTGCCAGCAGTACCGGGGACACTGAAGCTTTCTTT.

The J gene is TRBJ2-2, the V gene TRBV28, with 10 bases identical to TRBD2. The CDR3 loop spans 16 amino acids. V dropped 2 bases and J dropped 6; count of bases not matched to a gene: 6. Germline CDR1 and CDR2: MDHEN and SYDVKM. CDR3 residues: CASSLGGLAGAGELFF. In DNA, the CDR3 is TGTGCCAGCAGTTTAGGAGGTCTAGCGGGAGCCGGGGAGCTGTTTTTT.

The V call is TRBV25-1, the J call TRBJ2-1, with D perhaps matching TRBD1 (6 bases). Germline CDR1 reads MGHDK; CDR2 reads SYGVNS. V lost 2 bases, J lost 9 bases, and 20 bases lay in between. The CDR3 is 16 amino acids. DNA of the CDR3: TGTGCCAGCAGTGAACCTAGGGGGTTGGGCGGCTCTGAGCAGTTCTTC. This gives the protein CASSEPRGLGGSEQFF.

V is TRBV21-1 and J is TRBJ2-1; the table gives TRBD2 as D, unverified against the DNA. TRBV21-1 is deemed a pseudogene. The CDR3 length is 13 residues. The CDR3 coding sequence is TGTGCCAGCAGCAAATTCAGCGGGAATGAGCAGTTCTTC. Translating it yields CASSKFSGNEQFF.

The chain has TRBV6-1 and TRBJ1-5; no clear D gene. From germline, CDR1 is MNHNS and CDR2 SASEGT. This CDR3 has 13 residues. V lost 0 bases to trimming and J lost 9 bases, with 9 bases between them. Here the CDR3 reads CASSEAAQVPQHF. CDR3 DNA sequence: TGTGCCAGCAGTGAAGCGGCTCAAGTGCCCCAGCATTTT.

The chain carries TRBV6-2 or TRBV6-3 and TRBJ1-3; possibly TRBD1 for D (5 bases). The CDR3 is 19 residues long. The ends were cut back, 2 bases at V and 1 base at J, with 21 bases in the middle. Germline CDR1 MNHEY, CDR2 SVGEGT. The CDR3 region is CASSYGRGPLAGSGNTIYF. CDR3 in DNA: TGTGCCAGCAGTTACGGTCGGGGCCCCCTCGCGGGGTCTGGAAACACCATATATTTT.

This rearrangement joins TRBV5-5 to TRBJ2-7, with D possibly being TRBD2 (6 bases). Trimming removed 3 bases at V and 3 bases at J, with 16 bases between. Germline-derived CDR1 and CDR2 are SGHKS and YYEKEE (reference sequence). The CDR3 consists of 15 residues. This CDR3 reads CASSSTRPIFYEQYF. For the CDR3, the DNA is TGTGCCAGCAGCTCGACTAGACCTATATTCTACGAGCAGTACTTC.

This chain links TRBV28 with TRBJ2-7; perhaps TRBD2 as D (6 bases). The CDR3 is 14 amino acids. Germline lookup yields CDR1 MDHEN and CDR2 SYDVKM. The V and J ends lost 3 bases and 6 bases respectively, with 15 bases between them. The CDR3 spells CASSFGGGTGEQYF. For the CDR3, the DNA is TGTGCCAGCAGTTTTGGGGGAGGCACGGGCGAGCAGTACTTC.

The CDR3 nucleotides read TGTGCCACCAGCGATCCCAGGGGGACTAATGAAAAACTGTTTTTT. Its protein is CATSDPRGTNEKLFF. The V gene is TRBV24-1, the J gene TRBJ1-4, with 7 bases matching TRBD1. Germline CDR1 KGHDR, CDR2 SFDVKD. The CDR3 covers 15 residues. V trimming: 7 bases; J trimming: 2 bases; junction bases outside the gene matches: 6.

The genes are TRBV4-2 and TRBJ2-1, with a tentative D call TRBD2 (6 bases). The CDR3 runs 16 residues. Trimming stripped 0 bases from V and 0 bases from J, with 9 bases between. Germline loops: CDR1 LGHNA, CDR2 YNFKEQ. CDR3 in DNA: TGTGCCAGCAGCCAAGACCCGGGAGTCTCCTACAATGAGCAGTTCTTC. Translation: CASSQDPGVSYNEQFF.

This rearrangement joins TRBV18 to TRBJ1-4; 7 nucleotides match TRBD1. The germline CDR1 and CDR2 sequences are KGHSH and LQKENI. This CDR3 has 15 residues. The trim removed 6 bases at V and 4 bases at J, leaving 8 bases unmatched. The CDR3 DNA follows: TGTGCCAGCTCTGGGTCCACAGGGGTTAATGAAAAACTGTTTTTT. Encoded protein: CASSGSTGVNEKLFF.

The chain uses TRBV12-5 and TRBJ2-1, with 8 positions matching TRBD1. The CDR3 covers 17 residues. Germline-derived CDR1 and CDR2 are LGHNT and FRNRAP. Trimming took 4 bases from V and 3 from J; bases not matched to a gene: 11. The CDR3 is CASGSHSKTGDYNEQFF. As DNA, the CDR3 is TGTGCTAGTGGTTCCCACAGTAAGACAGGGGACTACAATGAGCAGTTCTTC.

This chain joins TRBV3-1 (or the pseudogene TRBV3-2) and TRBJ2-1; 10 nucleotides line up with TRBD2. Germline CDR1 reads LGHDT; CDR2 reads YNNKEL (reference sequence). This CDR3 spans 15 amino acids. The V and J ends lost 7 bases and 7 bases, in that order; junction bases with no gene match: 10. The CDR3 protein is CASKTLAGEANEQFF. DNA for the CDR3: TGTGCCAGCAAAACCCTAGCGGGAGAAGCGAATGAGCAGTTCTTC.

V and J are TRBV27 and TRBJ1-5; 8 nucleotides line up with TRBD1. The CDR3 has 16 amino acids. The V gene end was trimmed by 5 bases and the J gene end by 0 bases; junction bases not matched to a gene: 6. CDR1 is MNHEY, CDR2 SMNVEV, per germline (reference sequence). The CDR3 coding sequence is TGTGCCAGCAGTGGATCGGGACAGGCTAGCAATCAGCCCCAGCATTTT. Encoded protein: CASSGSGQASNQPQHF.

This clone came up a few times. The chain links TRBV12-3 or TRBV12-4 to TRBJ1-2, with D unresolved. The CDR3 has 13 amino acids. V lost 3 bases and J lost 7, with 12 bases in between. The CDR3 nucleotides read TGTGCCAGCAGTTTTCGGTGGGAGGGTGGCTACACCTTC. Protein: CASSFRWEGGYTF.

In this sample, this clone turned up once. The V call is TRBV28, the J call TRBJ1-1; the D is unclear. Per germline, CDR1 MDHEN and CDR2 SYDVKM. V was shortened by 1 base and J by 0 bases, with 6 bases between the two germline ends. The CDR3 contains 14 residues. The CDR3 nucleotides read TGTGCCAGCAGTTTATCTAGAGTGAACACTGAAGCTTTCTTT. Amino acid sequence: CASSLSRVNTEAFF. Supplemented by reference TRBV28 and TRBJ1-1, the full variable domain reads DVKVTQSSRYLVKRTGEKVFLECVQDMDHENMFWYRQDPGLGLRLIYFSYDVKMKEKGDIPEGYSVSREKKERFSLILESASTNQTSMYLCASSLSRVNTEAFFGQGTRLTVV.

This clone was recorded at least ten times. V usage is TRBV27 and J usage is TRBJ2-1, with 7 bases that match TRBD2. Looked up from germline, CDR1 is MNHEY and CDR2 is SMNVEV (reference sequence). The CDR3 totals 14 residues. The trim removed 6 bases at V and 5 bases at J, leaving 7 bases unmatched. In DNA, the CDR3 is TGTGCCAGCAGCCCAGGGACTACTCACAATGAGCAGTTCTTC. Translated, it gives CASSPGTTHNEQFF.

The chain couples TRBV27 to TRBJ1-6; 8 bases line up with TRBD1. V dropped 4 bases and J dropped 0; count of bases not matched to a gene: 2. Germline assignment: CDR1 MNHEY and CDR2 SMNVEV (reference sequence). This CDR3 has 16 residues. The CDR3 region has the DNA TGTGCCAGCAGTTGGACAGGGAGCTCCTATAATTCACCCCTCCACTTT. Translation: CASSWTGSSYNSPLHF.

CDR3 loop: CATSDQLGLLPLEQFF. The DNA for the CDR3 is TGTGCCACCAGTGACCAACTGGGACTCCTACCTTTGGAGCAGTTCTTC. This chain links TRBV24-1 with TRBJ2-1, with a weak D call TRBD2 (6 bases). This CDR3 is 16 amino acids long. Germline CDR1 KGHDR, CDR2 SFDVKD. Trimming removed 4 bases at V and 10 bases at J, with 22 bases between.

This chain links TRBV14 with TRBJ1-3, with 7 bases aligning to TRBD1. The germline V gene encodes CDR1 SGHDN and CDR2 FVKESK. The CDR3 length is 15 residues. With V trimmed by 4 bases and J by 0 bases, 3 bases remained unmatched. CDR3 loop: CASSRGQRSGNTIYF. The CDR3 DNA sequence: TGTGCCAGCAGCCGGGGACAGCGCTCTGGAAACACCATATATTTT.